What follows are 32 T cell receptor beta chains derived from one specimen sequenced in a study of blood T cell repertoires in COVID-19. Assay: immunoSEQ multiplex PCR; the TCRdb copy retains only in-frame clones and omits some. The repertoire holds some 66,000 clones, with roughly nine tenths as singletons. The specimen was peripheral blood. The receptors derive from a human donor in a cohort sampled during active COVID-19.

The CDR3 DNA is TGCAGCGTGTCAGGACAGGCTCTTTACGAGCAGTACTTC. It yields the protein CSVSGQALYEQYF. This chain connects TRBV29-1 to TRBJ2-7; 7 bases fit TRBD1. The CDR3 is 13 amino acids. The V gene's germline CDR1 is SQVTM and CDR2 ANQGSEA. Trimming removed 6 bases from V and 4 bases from J; junction bases left unmatched: 9.

V usage is TRBV6-6 and J usage is TRBJ2-7; TRBD1 might be the D (5 bases). The CDR3 consists of 15 residues. CDR1 is MNHNY and CDR2 is SVGAGI in the germline V gene (reference sequence). V was cut by 6 bases and J by 2 bases, with 17 bases left in between. CDR3 in DNA: TGTGCCAGCAGACCATTGGACACGCGAACCTACGAGCAGTACTTC. Protein: CASRPLDTRTYEQYF.

This clone was seen just once. The rearrangement links TRBV9 to TRBJ2-3, with TRBD2 identical over 11 bases. Per the germline V gene, CDR1 is SGDLS and CDR2 is YYNGEE. The CDR3 contains 14 residues. Germline trimming cut 2 bases from V and 4 bases from J; bases unmatched to any gene: 0. CDR3 coding DNA: TGTGCCAGCAGCGTTAGCGGGGGGGCAGATACGCAGTATTTT. Translating gives CASSVSGGADTQYF.

The chain combines TRBV5-1 with TRBJ1-5, with D possibly matching TRBD1 (6 bases). Trimming took off 4 bases at V and 4 bases at J, with 9 bases between the two ends. This CDR3 comprises 13 residues. The germline gives CDR1 SGHRS, CDR2 YFSETQ. CDR3 protein: CASSLQGNQPQHF. DNA of the CDR3: TGCGCCAGCAGCCTACAGGGTAATCAGCCCCAGCATTTT. Complete variable domain (other parts from reference TRBV5-1 and TRBJ1-5): KAGVTQTPRYLIKTRGQQVTLSCSPISGHRSVSWYQQTPGQGLQFLFEYFSETQRNKGNFPGRFSGRQFSNSRSEMNVSTLELGDSALYLCASSLQGNQPQHFGDGTRLSIL.

This chain joins TRBV7-2 and TRBJ2-1; 7 bases map to TRBD1. The germline V gene has CDR1 SGHTA and CDR2 FQGNSA. V was pared by 1 base and J by 3 bases, with 3 bases of the junction left unmatched. This CDR3 comprises 15 residues. The CDR3 here is CASSLDRDSYNEQFF. The CDR3 DNA follows: TGTGCCAGCAGCTTAGATCGGGACAGCTACAATGAGCAGTTCTTC.

The chain employs TRBV11-2 and TRBJ2-5; TRBD1 matches at 8 bases. This CDR3 contains 15 residues. Looked up from germline, CDR1 is SGHAT and CDR2 is FQNNGV. Trimming removed 1 base from V and 5 bases from J; junction bases left unmatched: 6. In DNA form, the CDR3 reads TGTGCCAGCAGCTTAGGCCCGACAGGGGTGGAGACCCAGTACTTC. This gives the protein CASSLGPTGVETQYF.

The chain uses TRBV19 and TRBJ1-6; unclear D gene. Trimming took off 2 bases at V and 4 bases at J, with 6 bases between the two ends. The CDR3 runs 14 residues. Germline values: CDR1 LNHDA, CDR2 SQIVND (reference sequence). The CDR3 is CASSISGYNSPLHF. The CDR3 nucleotides are TGTGCCAGTAGTATATCAGGTTATAATTCACCCCTCCACTTT.

J is TRBJ2-6 and V is TRBV19; 7 bases map to TRBD1. Germline-derived CDR1 and CDR2 are LNHDA and SQIVND (reference sequence). This CDR3 is built from 18 residues. V was pared by 8 bases and J by 4 bases, with 17 bases of the junction left unmatched. The CDR3 loop is CASQRLGQRVAGANVLTF. CDR3 DNA sequence: TGTGCCAGTCAACGTTTGGGACAGCGAGTGGCCGGGGCCAACGTCCTGACTTTC.

The V gene is TRBV19, the J gene TRBJ1-2, with D perhaps matching TRBD1 (6 bases). The CDR3 runs to 15 residues. The V end lost 5 bases, the J end lost 0 bases, and 13 bases lay between the germline ends. Germline assignment: CDR1 LNHDA and CDR2 SQIVND (reference sequence). The CDR3 protein is CASSVRDTANYGYTF. CDR3 nucleotides: TGTGCCAGTAGTGTCCGGGACACCGCTAACTATGGCTACACCTTC.

The chain couples TRBV5-1 to TRBJ1-2; 9 bases are shared with TRBD1. Per the germline V gene, CDR1 is SGHRS and CDR2 is YFSETQ. The CDR3 sequence is 17 residues long. J lost 1 base, V lost 1 base, and 8 bases had no gene match. CDR3 bases: TGCGCCAGCAGCTTGACAGGGGGCGCCCCTAGTAACTATGGCTACACCTTC. It is translated as CASSLTGGAPSNYGYTF.

This sequence joins TRBV28 and TRBJ2-1; TRBD2 is a possible D gene (5 bases). Germline V gives CDR1 MDHEN, CDR2 SYDVKM. This CDR3 is built from 12 residues. Trimming cost V 11 bases and J 10 bases, with 18 bases left between them. The CDR3 loop is CALSGPSGEQFF. Written as DNA, the CDR3 is TGTGCCCTTTCCGGACCGTCGGGGGAGCAGTTCTTC.

The chain combines TRBV28 with TRBJ2-7; 7 bases map to TRBD1. The CDR3 consists of 16 residues. In germline, CDR1 is MDHEN, CDR2 SYDVKM. Trimming cost V 5 bases and J 2 bases; bases outside gene matches: 12. The CDR3 protein is CASSPPRGTVAYEQYF. The CDR3 nucleotides are TGTGCCAGCAGTCCTCCAAGGGGGACAGTAGCCTACGAGCAGTACTTC.

The V gene is TRBV7-9, the J gene TRBJ1-2, with D unresolved. This CDR3 region has 15 residues. V dropped 3 bases and J dropped 2 bases, with 13 bases sitting between them. Germline lookup yields CDR1 SEHNR and CDR2 FQNEAQ (reference sequence). The CDR3 DNA sequence: TGTGCCAGCAGCTTGGCGGGAGGGCTAAACTATGGCTACACCTTC. This translates into CASSLAGGLNYGYTF.

The chain uses TRBV28 and TRBJ1-5; 9 bases map to TRBD1. This CDR3 is 15 amino acids long. Trimming at V came to 8 bases and at J to 9 bases, leaving 14 bases not matched to a gene. CDR1 and CDR2 (germline): MDHEN, SYDVKM. In DNA, the CDR3 is TGTGCCAGCCGGAAGACAGGGGGGGACTTTCGGCCCCAGCATTTT. Translated, it gives CASRKTGGDFRPQHF. The whole variable domain, filled in from reference TRBV28 and TRBJ1-5, reads DVKVTQSSRYLVKRTGEKVFLECVQDMDHENMFWYRQDPGLGLRLIYFSYDVKMKEKGDIPEGYSVSREKKERFSLILESASTNQTSMYLCASRKTGGDFRPQHFGDGTRLSIL.

This clone has just a few counts. The chain uses TRBV7-8 and TRBJ2-2; 8 bases line up with TRBD1. With V trimmed by 4 bases and J by 6 bases, 7 bases remained unmatched. CDR1 SGHVS and CDR2 FQNEAQ come from the germline V gene. This CDR3 is 15 amino acids long. The DNA of the CDR3 is TGTGCCAGCAGCTCCGGACAGGGCGGACCCGGGGAGCTGTTTTTT. Translation gives CASSSGQGGPGELFF.

The chain couples TRBV11-2 to TRBJ2-7, with 9 nucleotides matching TRBD1. Germline assignment: CDR1 SGHAT and CDR2 FQNNGV. This CDR3 spans 13 amino acids. Losses at the gene ends were 6 bases for V and 2 bases for J; bases not matched to a gene: 2. CDR3 in DNA: TGTGCCAGCAGTAGGGACAGGGCCTACGAGCAGTACTTC. Translating it yields CASSRDRAYEQYF.

The chain combines TRBV6-2 or TRBV6-3 with TRBJ2-5; 11 nucleotides align to TRBD2. Losses at the gene ends were 6 bases for V and 2 bases for J; bases not matched to a gene: 2. The CDR3 sequence is 14 residues long. Germline CDR1 is MNHEY and CDR2 is SVGEGT. The CDR3 here is CASSWTSGQETQYF. The CDR3 DNA reads as TGTGCCAGCAGCTGGACTAGCGGGCAAGAGACCCAGTACTTC.

V and J are TRBV10-1 and TRBJ2-7; 8 bases agree with TRBD1. The V gene end was trimmed by 3 bases and the J gene end by 4 bases; junction bases not matched to a gene: 2. The CDR3 loop spans 13 amino acids. Germline loops: CDR1 WNHNN, CDR2 SYGVQD (reference sequence). The CDR3 bases are TGCGCCAGCAGTGATGACAGGGGATACGAGCAGTACTTC. Protein product: CASSDDRGYEQYF.

The gene calls are TRBV5-8 and TRBJ1-1; D possibly corresponds to TRBD1 (6 bases). The germline CDR1 and CDR2 sequences are SGHTS and YDEGEE. Between the trimmed V and J ends, which lost 7 bases and 5 bases, there was a span of 18 bases. The CDR3 runs 14 residues. The CDR3 here is CASGRGQGRTEAFF. The CDR3, as DNA: TGTGCCAGCGGCCGTGGGCAGGGGAGAACTGAAGCTTTCTTT.

The chain links TRBV5-1 to TRBJ2-5; D is ambiguous. The CDR3 runs to 13 residues. Germline-derived CDR1 and CDR2 are SGHRS and YFSETQ. V was shortened by 4 bases and J by 5 bases, with 12 bases between the two germline ends. The CDR3 reads CASSQLGSETQYF. CDR3 DNA sequence: TGCGCCAGCAGCCAGCTCGGGTCGGAGACCCAGTACTTC.

The sample holds a few counts of this clone. V and J are TRBV10-2 and TRBJ2-7; D perhaps matches TRBD2 (6 bases). Trimming cost V 4 bases and J 0 bases, with 10 bases left between them. The CDR3 has 14 amino acids. Germline-derived CDR1 and CDR2 are WSHSY and SAAADI. The chain's CDR3 is CASSVGGTSYEQYF. CDR3 sequence (DNA): TGCGCCAGCAGTGTTGGGGGGACCTCCTACGAGCAGTACTTC.

J is TRBJ2-1 and V is TRBV19; tentative D call: TRBD1 (6 bases). Per the germline V gene, CDR1 is LNHDA and CDR2 is SQIVND (reference sequence). The CDR3 is 13 residues long. V lost 4 bases and J lost 7, with 11 bases in between. The CDR3 region is CASSTTRGNEQFF. As DNA, the CDR3 is TGTGCCAGTAGTACAACCAGGGGTAATGAGCAGTTCTTC.

As regards this clone: Other DNA sequences in this specimen translate into the identical CDR3. This rearrangement joins TRBV6-5 to TRBJ2-3, with 8 bases matching TRBD1. J lost 2 bases, V lost 2 bases, and 3 bases had no gene match. Germline lookup yields CDR1 MNHEY and CDR2 SVGAGI. The CDR3 length is 15 residues. CDR3 coding DNA: TGTGCCAGCAGTTACAGGGACAGGATCACAGATACGCAGTATTTT. This gives the protein CASSYRDRITDTQYF.

The J gene is TRBJ1-6, the V gene TRBV6-1, with 10 bases that match TRBD1. This CDR3 region has 15 residues. Trimming at V came to 3 bases and at J to 14 bases, leaving 10 bases not matched to a gene. Germline CDR1 MNHNS, CDR2 SASEGT. For the CDR3, the DNA is TGTGCCAGCAGTGATCCGGGACAGGGGTCTTCGGCCCTCCACTTT. Translating gives CASSDPGQGSSALHF.

This chain connects TRBV6-4 to TRBJ2-1, with 8 bases that match TRBD1. Per germline, CDR1 MRHNA and CDR2 SNTAGT. V shed 3 bases and J 9 bases; nucleotides not matched to a gene: 7. The length of the CDR3 is 14 residues. The CDR3 DNA follows: TGTGCCAGCAGTGAACAGGGGGGACTTTCTGAGCAGTTCTTC. Translating it yields CASSEQGGLSEQFF.

The chain couples TRBV5-6 to TRBJ2-3; D might be TRBD1 (6 bases). The CDR3 spans 13 residues. The germline gives CDR1 SGHDT, CDR2 YYEEEE. Trimming took off 2 bases at V and 4 bases at J, with 8 bases between the two ends. The CDR3 protein is CASSLEGADTQYF. The CDR3 nucleotides read TGTGCCAGCAGCTTAGAGGGGGCAGATACGCAGTATTTT.

This chain connects TRBV18 to TRBJ2-7; 8 bases line up with TRBD1. With V trimmed by 3 bases and J by 5 bases, 9 bases remained unmatched. CDR3 length equals 15 residues. Germline CDR1 is KGHSH and CDR2 is LQKENI. The CDR3 nucleotides are TGTGCCAGCTCACCCCCCGGACAGGGAGGACACGAGCAGTACTTC. Translating it yields CASSPPGQGGHEQYF.

This clone was seen just once. This chain connects TRBV9 to TRBJ2-3; TRBD2 matches at 7 bases. Germline CDR1 reads SGDLS; CDR2 reads YYNGEE. V trimming: 7 bases; J trimming: 1 base; junction bases outside the gene matches: 3. CDR3 length: 13 amino acids. As DNA, the CDR3 is TGTGCCAGCGGGAGGGCCGGCACAGATACGCAGTATTTT. This codes for CASGRAGTDTQYF. The full variable domain, completed using reference TRBV9 and TRBJ2-3, is DSGVTQTPKHLITATGQRVTLRCSPRSGDLSVYWYQQSLDQGLQFLIQYYNGEERAKGNILERFSAQQFPDLHSELNLSSLELGDSALYFCASGRAGTDTQYFGPGTRLTVL.

The chain combines TRBV19 with TRBJ1-1; D is uncertain. Trimming cost V 0 bases and J 1 base, with 9 bases left between them. This CDR3 is 15 amino acids long. Germline V lookup: CDR1 LNHDA, CDR2 SQIVND (reference sequence). The CDR3 nucleotides read TGTGCCAGTAGTATAGATGATTCGGGGAACACTGAAGCTTTCTTT. The encoded protein is CASSIDDSGNTEAFF.

This chain uses TRBV6-2 or TRBV6-3 with TRBJ2-3; D unclear. V was clipped by 4 bases and J by 5 bases, with 10 bases between them. Germline V CDR1 and CDR2: MNHEY, SVGEGT. The CDR3 has 13 amino acids. The CDR3 protein is CASSSLTGDTQYF. DNA of the CDR3: TGTGCCAGCAGTTCCCTAACTGGAGATACGCAGTATTTT.

This clone has only one observation. The gene calls are TRBV10-1 and TRBJ2-7; tentative D call: TRBD2 (7 bases). CDR1 is WNHNN, CDR2 SYGVQD, per germline (reference sequence). The length of the CDR3 is 15 residues. V was clipped by 0 bases and J by 3 bases, with 12 bases between them. The CDR3, as DNA: TGCGCCAGCAGTGAGTCGGGGGGGGGCTTCTACGAGCAGTACTTC. Protein: CASSESGGGFYEQYF.

V usage is TRBV27 and J usage is TRBJ1-6, with 10 bases identical to TRBD1. This CDR3 is 16 amino acids long. The germline V gene encodes CDR1 MNHEY and CDR2 SMNVEV (reference sequence). The junction had 5 bases not matched to a gene; V was cut back by 0 bases and J by 9 bases. The CDR3 here is CASSLSGTGVGSPLHF. CDR3 DNA: TGTGCCAGCAGTTTATCGGGGACAGGGGTTGGTTCACCCCTCCACTTT.